Included here is one T cell receptor beta chain sequence, with context. V was clipped by 7 bases and J by 5 bases, with 11 bases between them. CDR1 is MNHNY and CDR2 is SVGAGI in the germline V gene (reference sequence). The CDR3 spans 12 residues. The sample is drawn from a study of blood T cell repertoires in COVID-19. Study context: There were acute and convalescent COVID-19 samples, and they came from the United States, Italy and Spain. PBMCs, B-cell-depleted T cells, or T cells were the source of the cDNA or gDNA that made up the material.

In the authors' methods: The assay estimated nucleated cells by amplifying reference gene primers. Only in-frame clones appear in the TCRdb table, and some are missing; sequencing was by immunoSEQ multiplex PCR. That table gives V, J and clone size, and the DNA gave D and trimming. The table records 110,000 to 150,000 clones, about 79% of them present only once. The sample comprised peripheral blood. The chain couples TRBV6-6 to TRBJ2-5; weak D call: TRBD2 (6 bases). The TCR originated in a man aged 55 to 70 with active or convalescent COVID-19. The CDR3 DNA reads as TGTGCCAGCACGCGGGGTCGGGAGACCCAGTACTTC. Amino acid sequence: CASTRGRETQYF.